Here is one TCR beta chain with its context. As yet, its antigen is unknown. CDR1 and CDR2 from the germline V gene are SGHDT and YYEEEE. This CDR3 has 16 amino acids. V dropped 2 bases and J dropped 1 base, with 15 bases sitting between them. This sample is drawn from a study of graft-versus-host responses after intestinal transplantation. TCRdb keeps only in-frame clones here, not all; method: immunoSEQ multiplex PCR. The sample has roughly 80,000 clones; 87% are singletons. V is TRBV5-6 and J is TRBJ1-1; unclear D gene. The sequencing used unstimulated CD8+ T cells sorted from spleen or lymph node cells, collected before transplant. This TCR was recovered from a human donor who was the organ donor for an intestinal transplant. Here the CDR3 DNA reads TGTGCCAGCAGCTTATTAATGGGTTTTGGGAACACTGAAGCTTTCTTT. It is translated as CASSLLMGFGNTEAFF.